This TCR beta chain came from a study of blood T cell repertoires in COVID-19. At the level of the study: Samples representing acute and convalescent COVID-19 were sourced from the United States, Italy and Spain. In each case, the material was cDNA or gDNA derived from T cells, B-cell-depleted T cells, or PBMCs.

The trim removed 4 bases at V and 2 bases at J, leaving 13 bases unmatched. The CDR3 totals 17 residues. Germline assignment: CDR1 LGHDT and CDR2 YNNKEL (reference sequence). Per the original methods: How many nucleated cells were present was estimated from reference gene primer amplification. The assay was immunoSEQ multiplex PCR, and TCRdb's table has in-frame clones only and misses some. The V and J calls and clone size come from that table; D and trimming were worked out from the DNA. The repertoire holds fewer than 60,000 clones, with about four fifths as singletons. This TCR came from a human donor in a cohort sampled during active COVID-19. The material sequenced was peripheral blood. This chain links TRBV3-1 (or the pseudogene TRBV3-2) with TRBJ2-7; 8 nucleotides align to TRBD2. The CDR3 DNA is TGTGCCAGCAGCCCCCCCCAACTAGCGGTAACCCCCTACGAGCAGTACTTC. As protein: CASSPPQLAVTPYEQYF.